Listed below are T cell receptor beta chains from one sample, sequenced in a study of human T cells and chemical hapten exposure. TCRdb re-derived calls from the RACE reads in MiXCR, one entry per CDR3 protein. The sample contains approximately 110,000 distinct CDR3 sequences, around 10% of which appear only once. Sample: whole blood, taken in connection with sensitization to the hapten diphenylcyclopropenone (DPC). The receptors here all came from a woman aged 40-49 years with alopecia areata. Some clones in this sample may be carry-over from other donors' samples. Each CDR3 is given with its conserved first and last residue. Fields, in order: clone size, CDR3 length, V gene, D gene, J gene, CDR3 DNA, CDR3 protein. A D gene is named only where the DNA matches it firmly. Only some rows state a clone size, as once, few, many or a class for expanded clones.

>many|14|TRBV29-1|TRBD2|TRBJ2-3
TGCAGCGTTGAAGCGCGGACTAGCGGAGATACGCAGTATTTT
CSVEARTSGDTQYF
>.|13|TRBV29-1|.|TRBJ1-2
TGCACCACAGGAGGCGCCTCCTCCTATGGCTACACCTTC
CTTGGASSYGYTF
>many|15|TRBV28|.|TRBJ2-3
TGTGCCAGCAGTTTACCCGGTCTGAGCGAAGATACGCAGTATTTT
CASSLPGLSEDTQYF
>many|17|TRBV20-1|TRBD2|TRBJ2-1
TGCAGTGCTCAATCCGTAGCGGGAGGACCTACCTACAATGAGCAGTTCTTC
CSAQSVAGGPTYNEQFF
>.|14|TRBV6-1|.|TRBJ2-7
TGTGCCAGCAGTACCAGGGGAGCCTCCTACGAGCAGTACTTC
CASSTRGASYEQYF
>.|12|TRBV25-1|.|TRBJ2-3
TGTGCCAGCACCGGTGCGGTTGGTACGCAGTATTTT
CASTGAVGTQYF
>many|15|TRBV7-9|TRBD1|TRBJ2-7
TGTGCCAGCAGCCCGGGGACAGGGGTATGGAACGAGCAGTACTTC
CASSPGTGVWNEQYF
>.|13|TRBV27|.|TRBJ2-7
TGTGCCAGCAGCAGACCAGCACCTTTAGAGCAGTACTTC
CASSRPAPLEQYF
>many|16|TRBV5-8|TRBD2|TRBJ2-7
TGTGCCAGCAGCTTGGATCGGGGGACTAGCTCCTACGAGCAGTACTTC
CASSLDRGTSSYEQYF
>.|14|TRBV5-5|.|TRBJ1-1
TGTGCCAGCACCATGACAGTGGTCAGCACTGAAGCTTTCTTT
CASTMTVVSTEAFF
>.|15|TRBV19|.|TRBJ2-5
TGTGCCAGTAGCTGGTCTACCCTGAGTCAAGAGACCCAGTACTTC
CASSWSTLSQETQYF
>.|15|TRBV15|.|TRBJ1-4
TGTGCCACCAGCCTAACCAAGGCCCCTAATGAAAAACTGTTTTTT
CATSLTKAPNEKLFF
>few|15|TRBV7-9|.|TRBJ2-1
TGTGCCAGCAGCCCCCCCGGACAGCCCAACAATGAGCAGTTCTTC
CASSPPGQPNNEQFF
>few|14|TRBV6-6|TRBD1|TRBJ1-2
TGTGCCAGCATCCTGGGGCAGGGGGTGGATGGCTACACCTTC
CASILGQGVDGYTF
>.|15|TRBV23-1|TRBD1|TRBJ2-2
TGCGCCAGCAGGCGAACCGACAGGGTTGCCGGGGAGCTGTTTTTT
CASRRTDRVAGELFF
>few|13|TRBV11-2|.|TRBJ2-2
TGTGCCAGCAGCTTAGTCAACACCGGGGAGCTGTTTTTT
CASSLVNTGELFF
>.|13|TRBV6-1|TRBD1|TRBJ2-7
TGTGCCAGTGATTCGGACAGGACCTACGAGCAGTACTTC
CASDSDRTYEQYF
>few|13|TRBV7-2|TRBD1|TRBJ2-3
TGTGCCAGCAGCCAGGACAGGGGAGATACGCAGTATTTT
CASSQDRGDTQYF
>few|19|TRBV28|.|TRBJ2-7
TGTGCCAGCAGTTTCACACACTCCCGGGTAGGGGACTGGAGCTACGAGCAGTACTTC
CASSFTHSRVGDWSYEQYF
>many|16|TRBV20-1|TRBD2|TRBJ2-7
TGCAGTGCGGGGACTAGCGGGAGGGCTGGGTCCTACGAGCAGTACTTC
CSAGTSGRAGSYEQYF
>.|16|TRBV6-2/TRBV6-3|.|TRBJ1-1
TGTGCCAGCAGGCCCGGTTCCGGAAGGGTGAACACTGAAGCTTTCTTT
CASRPGSGRVNTEAFF
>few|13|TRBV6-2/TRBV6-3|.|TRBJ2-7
TGTGCCAGCAGTTTGTTTCAATATAACGAGCAGTACTTC
CASSLFQYNEQYF
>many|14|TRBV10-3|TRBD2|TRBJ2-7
TGTGCCATCAGAAAGCGGGAGGGTCCCTACGAGCAGTACTTC
CAIRKREGPYEQYF
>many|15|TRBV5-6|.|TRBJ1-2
TGTGCCAGCAGGGCCTCAAAGGAGCTAAGGCGCGGCTACACCTTC
CASRASKELRRGYTF
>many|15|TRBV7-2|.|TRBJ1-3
TGTGCCAGCAGCTTAGCTGCGGGCTCTGGAAACACCATATATTTT
CASSLAAGSGNTIYF
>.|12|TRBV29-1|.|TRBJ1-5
TGCAGCGTTGGAGATTTTTGGCAGCCCCAGCATTTT
CSVGDFWQPQHF
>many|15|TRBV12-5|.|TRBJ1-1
TGTGCTAGTGGCCAAGAACAGTACATGAACACTGAAGCTTTCTTT
CASGQEQYMNTEAFF